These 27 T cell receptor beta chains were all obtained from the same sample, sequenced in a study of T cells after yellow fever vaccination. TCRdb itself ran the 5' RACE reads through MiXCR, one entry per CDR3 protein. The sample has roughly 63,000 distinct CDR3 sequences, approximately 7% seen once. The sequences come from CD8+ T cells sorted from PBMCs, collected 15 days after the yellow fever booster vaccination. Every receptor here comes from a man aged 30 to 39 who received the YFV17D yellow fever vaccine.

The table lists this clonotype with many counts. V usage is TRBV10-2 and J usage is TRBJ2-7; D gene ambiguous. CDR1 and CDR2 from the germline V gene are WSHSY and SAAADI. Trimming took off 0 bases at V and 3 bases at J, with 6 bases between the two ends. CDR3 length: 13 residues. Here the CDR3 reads CASSESPLYEQYF. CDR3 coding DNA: TGCGCCAGCAGTGAGTCGCCCCTCTACGAGCAGTACTTC.

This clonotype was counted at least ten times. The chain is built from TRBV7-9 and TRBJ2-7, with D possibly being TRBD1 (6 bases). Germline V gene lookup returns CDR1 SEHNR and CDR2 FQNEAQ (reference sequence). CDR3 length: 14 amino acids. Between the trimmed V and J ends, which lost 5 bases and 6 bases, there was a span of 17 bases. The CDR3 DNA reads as TGTGCCAGCAGCGTAGAGAACAGGGATAGCGAGCAGTACTTC. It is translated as CASSVENRDSEQYF.

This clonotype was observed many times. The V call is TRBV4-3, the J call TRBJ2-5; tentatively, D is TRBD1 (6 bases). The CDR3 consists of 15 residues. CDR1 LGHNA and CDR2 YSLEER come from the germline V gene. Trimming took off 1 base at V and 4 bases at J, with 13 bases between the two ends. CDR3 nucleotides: TGCGCCAGCAGCCAAGTCCCAGGGGCGGGAGAGACCCAGTACTTC. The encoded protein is CASSQVPGAGETQYF.

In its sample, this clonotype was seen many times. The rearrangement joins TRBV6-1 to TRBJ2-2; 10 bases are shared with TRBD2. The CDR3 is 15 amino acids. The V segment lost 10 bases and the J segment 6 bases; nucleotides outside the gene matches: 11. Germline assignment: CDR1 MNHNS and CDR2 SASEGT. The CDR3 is CATTTWTSGSGELFF. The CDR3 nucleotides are TGTGCCACAACCACCTGGACTAGCGGTTCCGGGGAGCTGTTTTTT.

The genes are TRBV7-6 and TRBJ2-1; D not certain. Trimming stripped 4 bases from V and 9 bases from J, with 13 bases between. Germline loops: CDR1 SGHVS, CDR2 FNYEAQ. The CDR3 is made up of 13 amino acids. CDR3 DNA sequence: TGTGCCAGCAGCTCCTACGCCCGCAGTGAGCAGTTCTTC. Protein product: CASSSYARSEQFF.

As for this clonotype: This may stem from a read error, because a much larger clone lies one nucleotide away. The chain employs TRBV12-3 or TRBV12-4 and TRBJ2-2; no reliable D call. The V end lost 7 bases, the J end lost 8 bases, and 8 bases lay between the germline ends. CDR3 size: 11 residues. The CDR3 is CASNLEGELFF. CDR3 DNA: TGTGCCAGCAACTTGGAGGGGGAGCTGTTTTTT.

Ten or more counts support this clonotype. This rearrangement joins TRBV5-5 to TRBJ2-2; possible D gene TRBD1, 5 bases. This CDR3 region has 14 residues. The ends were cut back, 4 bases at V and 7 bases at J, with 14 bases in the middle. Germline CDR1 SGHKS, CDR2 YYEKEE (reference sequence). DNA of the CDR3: TGTGCCAGCAGCGTGCAGGGATATGGCGGGGAGCTGTTTTTT. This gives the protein CASSVQGYGGELFF.

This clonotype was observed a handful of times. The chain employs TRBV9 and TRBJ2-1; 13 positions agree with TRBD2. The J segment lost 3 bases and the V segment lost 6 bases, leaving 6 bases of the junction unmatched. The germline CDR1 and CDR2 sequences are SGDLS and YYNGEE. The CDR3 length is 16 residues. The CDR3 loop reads CASTPGLAGDYNEQFF. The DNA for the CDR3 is TGTGCCAGCACCCCAGGACTAGCGGGAGACTACAATGAGCAGTTCTTC.

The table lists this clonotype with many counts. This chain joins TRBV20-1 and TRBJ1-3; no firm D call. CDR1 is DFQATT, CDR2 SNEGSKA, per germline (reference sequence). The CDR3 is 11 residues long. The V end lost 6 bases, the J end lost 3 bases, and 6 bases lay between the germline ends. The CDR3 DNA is TGCAGTGCCGACCGTGGAAACACCATATATTTT. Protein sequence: CSADRGNTIYF.

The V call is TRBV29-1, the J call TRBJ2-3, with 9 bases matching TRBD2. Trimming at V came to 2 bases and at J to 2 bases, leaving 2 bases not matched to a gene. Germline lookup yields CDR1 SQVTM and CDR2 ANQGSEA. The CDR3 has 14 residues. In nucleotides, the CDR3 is TGCAGCGTTGAACTAGCGGGGACCACAGATACGCAGTATTTT. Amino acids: CSVELAGTTDTQYF.

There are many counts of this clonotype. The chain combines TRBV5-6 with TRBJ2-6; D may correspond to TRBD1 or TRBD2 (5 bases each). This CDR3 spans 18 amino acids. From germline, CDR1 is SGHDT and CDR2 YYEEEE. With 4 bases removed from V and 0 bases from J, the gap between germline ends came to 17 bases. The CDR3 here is CASSPLGTGSSGANVLTF. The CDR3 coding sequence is TGTGCCAGCAGCCCCTTAGGGACGGGGAGCTCTGGGGCCAACGTCCTGACTTTC.

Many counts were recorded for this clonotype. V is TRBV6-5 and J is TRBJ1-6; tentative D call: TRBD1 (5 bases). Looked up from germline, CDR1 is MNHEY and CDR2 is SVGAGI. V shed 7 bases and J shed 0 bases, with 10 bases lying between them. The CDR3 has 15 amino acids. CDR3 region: CASTRQSSYNSPLHF. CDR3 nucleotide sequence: TGTGCCAGCACGCGACAGAGCTCCTATAATTCACCCCTCCACTTT.

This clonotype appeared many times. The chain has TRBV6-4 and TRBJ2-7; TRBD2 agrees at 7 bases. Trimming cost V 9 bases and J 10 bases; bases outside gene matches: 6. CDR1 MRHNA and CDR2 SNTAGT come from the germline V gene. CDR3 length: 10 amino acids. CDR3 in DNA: TGTGCCAGGCGGGGAGGGCCTCAGTACTTC. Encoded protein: CARRGGPQYF.

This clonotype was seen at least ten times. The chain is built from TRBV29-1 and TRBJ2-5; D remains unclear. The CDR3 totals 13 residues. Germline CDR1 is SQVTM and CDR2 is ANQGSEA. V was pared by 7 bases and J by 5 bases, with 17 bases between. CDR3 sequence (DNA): TGCAGCGCCCCCGGACCGGTGTCGGAGACCCAGTACTTC. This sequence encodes CSAPGPVSETQYF.

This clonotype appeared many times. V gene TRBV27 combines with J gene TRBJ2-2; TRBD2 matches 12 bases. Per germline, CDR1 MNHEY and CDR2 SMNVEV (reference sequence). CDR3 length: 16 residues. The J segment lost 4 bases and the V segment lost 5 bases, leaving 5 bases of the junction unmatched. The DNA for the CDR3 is TGTGCCAGCAGTCTAGGACTAGCGGGACTCACCGGGGAGCTGTTTTTT. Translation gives CASSLGLAGLTGELFF.

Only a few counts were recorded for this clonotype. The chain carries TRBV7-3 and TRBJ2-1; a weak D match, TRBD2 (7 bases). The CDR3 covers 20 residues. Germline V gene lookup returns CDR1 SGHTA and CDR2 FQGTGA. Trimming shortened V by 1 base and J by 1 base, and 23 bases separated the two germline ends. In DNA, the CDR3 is TGTGCCAGCAGCTTAATTTGGAGGGGGGGGAGGGGAAGTTCCTACAATGAGCAGTTCTTC. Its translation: CASSLIWRGGRGSSYNEQFF. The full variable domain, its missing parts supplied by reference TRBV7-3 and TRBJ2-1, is GAGVSQTPSNKVTEKGKYVELRCDPISGHTALYWYRQSLGQGPEFLIYFQGTGAADDSGLPNDRFFAVRPEGSVSTLKIQRTERGDSAVYLCASSLIWRGGRGSSYNEQFFGPGTRLTVL.

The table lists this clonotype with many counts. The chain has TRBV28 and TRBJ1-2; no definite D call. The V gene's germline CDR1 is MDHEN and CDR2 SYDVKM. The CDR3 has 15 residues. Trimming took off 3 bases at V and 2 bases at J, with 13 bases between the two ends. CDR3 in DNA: TGTGCCAGCAGTTTTGAGCCTTACTTAAACTATGGCTACACCTTC. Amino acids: CASSFEPYLNYGYTF.

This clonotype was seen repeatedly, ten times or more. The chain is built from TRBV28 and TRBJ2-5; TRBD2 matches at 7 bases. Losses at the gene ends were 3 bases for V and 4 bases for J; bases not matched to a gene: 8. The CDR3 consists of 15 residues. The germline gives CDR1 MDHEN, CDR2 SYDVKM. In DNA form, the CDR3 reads TGTGCCAGCAGTTTTGGACTAGGTGGTCGAGAGACCCAGTACTTC. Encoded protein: CASSFGLGGRETQYF.

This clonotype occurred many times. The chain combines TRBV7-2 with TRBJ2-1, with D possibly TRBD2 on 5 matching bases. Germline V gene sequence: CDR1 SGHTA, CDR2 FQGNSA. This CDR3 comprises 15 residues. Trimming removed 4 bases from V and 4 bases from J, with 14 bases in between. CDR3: CASSWASGEYNEQFF. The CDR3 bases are TGTGCCAGCAGCTGGGCCAGCGGAGAATACAATGAGCAGTTCTTC.

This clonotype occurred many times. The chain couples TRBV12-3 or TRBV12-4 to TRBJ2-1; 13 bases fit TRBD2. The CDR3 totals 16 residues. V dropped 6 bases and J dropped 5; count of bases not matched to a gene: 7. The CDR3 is CASSLGLAGVHNEQFF. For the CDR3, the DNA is TGTGCCAGCAGCCTCGGACTAGCGGGAGTACACAATGAGCAGTTCTTC.

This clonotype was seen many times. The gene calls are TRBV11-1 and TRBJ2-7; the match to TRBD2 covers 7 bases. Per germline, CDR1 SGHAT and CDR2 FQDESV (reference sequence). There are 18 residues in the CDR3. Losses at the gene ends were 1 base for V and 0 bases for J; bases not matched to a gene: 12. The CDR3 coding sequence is TGTGCCAGCAGCTTAGAGTTTAGCGGGTCCCTTAGCTCCTACGAGCAGTACTTC. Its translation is CASSLEFSGSLSSYEQYF.

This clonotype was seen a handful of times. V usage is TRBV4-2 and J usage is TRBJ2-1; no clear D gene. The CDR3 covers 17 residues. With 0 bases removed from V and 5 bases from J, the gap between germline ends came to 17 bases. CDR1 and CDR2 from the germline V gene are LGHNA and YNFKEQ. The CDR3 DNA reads TGTGCCAGCAGCCAAGAAGAAGCGACCGCTTCGGACAATGAGCAGTTCTTC. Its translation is CASSQEEATASDNEQFF.

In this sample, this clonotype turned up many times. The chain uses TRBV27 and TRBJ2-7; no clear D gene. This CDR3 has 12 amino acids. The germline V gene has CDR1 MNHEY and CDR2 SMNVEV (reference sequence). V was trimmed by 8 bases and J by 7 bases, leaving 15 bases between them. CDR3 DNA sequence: TGTGCCAGCGTTTCGGTCCTGGGAGAGCAGTACTTC. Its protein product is CASVSVLGEQYF.

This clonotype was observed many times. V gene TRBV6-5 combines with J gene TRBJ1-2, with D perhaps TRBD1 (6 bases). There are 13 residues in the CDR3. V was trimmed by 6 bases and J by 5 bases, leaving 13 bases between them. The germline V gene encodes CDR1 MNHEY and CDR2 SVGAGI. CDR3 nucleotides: TGTGCCAGCAGCTATACAGGGTTGTATGGCTACACCTTC. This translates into CASSYTGLYGYTF.

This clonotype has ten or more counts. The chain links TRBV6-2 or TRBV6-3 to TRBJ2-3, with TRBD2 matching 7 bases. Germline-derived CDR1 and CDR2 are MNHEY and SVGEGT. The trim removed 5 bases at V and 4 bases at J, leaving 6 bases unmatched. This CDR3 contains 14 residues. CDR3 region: CASSIRRGSDTQYF. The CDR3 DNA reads TGTGCCAGCAGTATAAGGCGGGGGTCAGATACGCAGTATTTT.

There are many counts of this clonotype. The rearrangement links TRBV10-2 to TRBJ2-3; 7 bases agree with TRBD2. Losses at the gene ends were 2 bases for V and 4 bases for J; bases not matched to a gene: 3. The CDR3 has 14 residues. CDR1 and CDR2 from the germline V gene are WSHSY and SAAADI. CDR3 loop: CASSEGGSADTQYF. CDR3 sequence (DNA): TGCGCCAGCAGTGAGGGCGGGAGTGCAGATACGCAGTATTTT.

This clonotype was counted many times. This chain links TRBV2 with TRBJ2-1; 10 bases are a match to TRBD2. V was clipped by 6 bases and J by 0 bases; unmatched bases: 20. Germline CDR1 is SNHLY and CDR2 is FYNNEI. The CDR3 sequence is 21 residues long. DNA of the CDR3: TGTGCCAGCAGCCTCCTCCAACTAGCGGGGAGGCGGATTAGCTCCTACAATGAGCAGTTCTTC. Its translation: CASSLLQLAGRRISSYNEQFF.